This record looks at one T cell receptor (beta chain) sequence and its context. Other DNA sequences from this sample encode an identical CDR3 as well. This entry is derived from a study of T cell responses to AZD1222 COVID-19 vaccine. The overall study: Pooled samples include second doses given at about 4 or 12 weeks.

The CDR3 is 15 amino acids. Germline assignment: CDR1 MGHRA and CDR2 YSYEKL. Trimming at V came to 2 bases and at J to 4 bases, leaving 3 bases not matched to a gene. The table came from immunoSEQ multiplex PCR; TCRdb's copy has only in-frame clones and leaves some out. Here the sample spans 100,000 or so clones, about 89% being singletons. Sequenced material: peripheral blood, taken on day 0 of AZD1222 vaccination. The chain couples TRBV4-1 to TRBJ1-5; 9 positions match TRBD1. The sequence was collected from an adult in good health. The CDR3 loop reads CASSQTGTGNQPQHF. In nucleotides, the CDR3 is TGCGCCAGCAGCCAAACCGGGACAGGGAATCAGCCCCAGCATTTT.